These 9 T cell receptor beta chains came from one sample sequenced in a study of cytomegalovirus exposure and HLA in healthy donors. The PCR ran on 60 Vbeta and 13 Jbeta primers. Clones were sequenced by immunoSEQ multiplex PCR, and TCRdb holds only the in-frame ones, with some missing. Among around 130,000 clones, 84% were seen once, and the ten largest hold around 3%. Sequenced sample: PBMCs. The receptors come from a woman aged 18-29 years in good health and CMV-seropositive.

The chain employs TRBV5-1 and TRBJ2-7, with 9 bases lining up with TRBD2. Germline CDR1 reads SGHRS; CDR2 reads YFSETQ. The CDR3 consists of 14 residues. V lost 4 bases and J lost 4; bases outside the gene matches: 6. Written as DNA, the CDR3 is TGCGCCAGCAGCCCCGGGACTAGCAGTTACGAGCAGTACTTC. As protein: CASSPGTSSYEQYF.

The chain carries TRBV10-1 and TRBJ1-4; TRBD1 is a possible D gene (5 bases). The V and J ends lost 0 bases and 11 bases respectively, with 10 bases between them. The CDR3 is 13 amino acids. The germline CDR1 and CDR2 sequences are WNHNN and SYGVQD (reference sequence). DNA for the CDR3: TGCGCCAGCAGTGAGTCGATTGGGGGGAAACTGTTTTTT. Translated: CASSESIGGKLFF.

The V call is TRBV29-1, the J call TRBJ1-2; 7 bases are shared with TRBD1. Germline V gene sequence: CDR1 SQVTM, CDR2 ANQGSEA. V dropped 2 bases and J dropped 1; count of bases not matched to a gene: 10. The CDR3 loop spans 16 amino acids. The CDR3 nucleotides read TGCAGCGTTGAAAGCCGGGACAGATTTTTTAACTATGGCTACACCTTC. Translated, it gives CSVESRDRFFNYGYTF.

The chain links TRBV2 to TRBJ2-2; no definite D call. The V and J ends lost 5 bases and 1 base respectively, with 11 bases between them. Germline CDR1 reads SNHLY; CDR2 reads FYNNEI. The CDR3 is 15 amino acids. CDR3 DNA: TGTGCCAGCAGTCGGCAGGCAGGGAACACCGGGGAGCTGTTTTTT. This encodes CASSRQAGNTGELFF.

This clone was counted ten times or more. The V gene is TRBV6-5, the J gene TRBJ2-2; D gene uncertain. Germline assignment: CDR1 MNHEY and CDR2 SVGAGI. This CDR3 has 13 residues. With 5 bases removed from V and 4 bases from J, the gap between germline ends came to 8 bases. The DNA of the CDR3 is TGTGCCAGCAGTGCCTCGGGCACCGGGGAGCTGTTTTTT. Encoded protein: CASSASGTGELFF.

This clone was found a few times. This chain uses TRBV19 with TRBJ1-2; 7 nucleotides align to TRBD1. The CDR3 totals 15 residues. V trimming: 7 bases; J trimming: 0 bases; junction bases outside the gene matches: 8. CDR1 is LNHDA, CDR2 SQIVND, per germline (reference sequence). The CDR3 DNA is TGTGCCAGTAAGCCGGGACAGCTCTCTAACTATGGCTACACCTTC. Translating it yields CASKPGQLSNYGYTF. The complete variable domain, with remaining parts taken from reference TRBV19 and TRBJ1-2, reads DGGITQSPKYLFRKEGQNVTLSCEQNLNHDAMYWYRQDPGQGLRLIYYSQIVNDFQKGDIAEGYSVSREKKESFPLTVTSAQKNPTAFYLCASKPGQLSNYGYTFGSGTRLTVV.

The CDR3 loop reads CATLAGGSKATSTDTQYF. In DNA, the CDR3 is TGTGCCACTTTAGCGGGGGGGAGCAAGGCGACTAGCACAGATACGCAGTATTTT. The chain recombines TRBV2 with TRBJ2-3, with 11 bases lining up with TRBD2. CDR3 size: 18 residues. Germline CDR1 and CDR2: SNHLY and FYNNEI. Trimming at V came to 10 bases and at J to 0 bases, leaving 15 bases not matched to a gene.

The CDR3 is CASSEGPRGGPSYEQYF. The CDR3 DNA sequence: TGTGCCAGCAGTGAAGGGCCGCGGGGCGGGCCTTCCTACGAGCAGTACTTC. V gene TRBV6-1 combines with J gene TRBJ2-7; perhaps TRBD2 as D (6 bases). The V and J ends lost 1 base and 1 base respectively, with 17 bases between them. This CDR3 contains 17 residues. CDR1 and CDR2 from the germline V gene are MNHNS and SASEGT.

The CDR3 loop reads CAWNLGPTEAFF. CDR3 nucleotides: TGTGCCTGGAATTTGGGGCCCACTGAAGCTTTCTTT. The chain couples TRBV30 to TRBJ1-1, with a weak D call TRBD1 (5 bases). The germline CDR1 and CDR2 sequences are GTSNPN and SVGIG (reference sequence). Trimming took 4 bases from V and 4 from J, leaving 10 bases between them. This CDR3 has 12 amino acids.